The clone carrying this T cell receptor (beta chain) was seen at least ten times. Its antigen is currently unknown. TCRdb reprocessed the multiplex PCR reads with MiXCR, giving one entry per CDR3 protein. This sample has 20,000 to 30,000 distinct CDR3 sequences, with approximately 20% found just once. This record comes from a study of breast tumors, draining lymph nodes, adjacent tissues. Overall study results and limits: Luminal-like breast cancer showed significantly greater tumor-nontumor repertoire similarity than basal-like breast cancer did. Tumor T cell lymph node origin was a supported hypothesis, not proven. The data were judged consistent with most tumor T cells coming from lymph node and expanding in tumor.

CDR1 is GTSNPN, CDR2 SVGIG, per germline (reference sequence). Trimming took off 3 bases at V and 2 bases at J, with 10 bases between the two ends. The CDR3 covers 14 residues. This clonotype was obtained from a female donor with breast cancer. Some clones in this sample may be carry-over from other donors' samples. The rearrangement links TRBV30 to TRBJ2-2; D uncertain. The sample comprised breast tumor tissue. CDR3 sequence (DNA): TGTGCCTGGAGACAATCCCCAAACACCGGGGAGCTGTTTTTT. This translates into CAWRQSPNTGELFF.